This T cell receptor (beta chain) emerged from a study of T cells in localized non-small cell lung cancer. The study, taken as a whole, reports: Since sequencing was restricted to only one region of the tumor, intratumor heterogeneity remains a possibility.

The table came from immunoSEQ multiplex PCR; TCRdb's copy has only in-frame clones and leaves some out. This repertoire shows about 72,000 clones, just under 85% found once; its top ten account for approximately 12%. Trimming at V came to 2 bases and at J to 1 base, leaving 5 bases not matched to a gene. The germline CDR1 and CDR2 sequences are GTSNPN and SVGIG (reference sequence). The CDR3 has 17 residues. As concerns this clone: Its antigen is unknown.

The input for sequencing was peripheral blood, taken before any cancer treatment. This chain joins TRBV30 and TRBJ2-4; 13 nucleotides line up with TRBD2. The clonotype was recovered from a female donor of 60 years or more with stage I lung adenocarcinoma. The CDR3 reads CAWSSGLAGSAKNIQYF. The DNA of the CDR3 is TGTGCCTGGAGTTCGGGACTAGCGGGATCTGCCAAAAACATTCAGTACTTC. Complete variable domain (other parts from reference TRBV30 and TRBJ2-4): SQTIHQWPATLVQPVGSPLSLECTVEGTSNPNLYWYRQAAGRGLQLLFYSVGIGQISSEVPQNLSASRPQDRQFILSSKKLLLSDSGFYLCAWSSGLAGSAKNIQYFGAGTRLSVL.